The clone carrying this T cell receptor (beta chain) was observed a few times. Its matching antigen is unknown. The sample is drawn from a study of OX40 agonist ivuxolimab in advanced cancers. General study results and limits: On average, CD8+ T cells had more expanded clones than CD4+.

Clones were read by immunoSEQ multiplex PCR, and TCRdb kept only the in-frame ones, dropping some. The sample lists 60,000 to 65,000 clones, approximately 83% occurring once. This CDR3 has 13 residues. Between the trimmed V and J ends, which lost 1 base and 1 base, there was a span of 5 bases. The germline V gene has CDR1 SGHDT and CDR2 YYEEEE. This TCR was sampled from an adult with an advanced solid tumor such as melanoma, head and neck, liver or kidney cancer. The genes are TRBV5-6 and TRBJ1-1; D is unclear. This specimen consisted of CD4+ or CD8+ T cells sorted from blood, obtained in a trial of the OX40 agonist ivuxolimab. CDR3 in amino acids: CASSLQQNTEAFF. The DNA of the CDR3 is TGTGCCAGCAGCTTGCAACAGAACACTGAAGCTTTCTTT.